The text below deals with one TCR beta chain. The sample belongs to a study of T cell changes during pregnancy in multiple sclerosis. Generated by immunoSEQ multiplex PCR, the TCRdb table keeps only in-frame clones and is missing some. Of approximately 110,000 clones listed, roughly 90% were seen once; the top ten hold 3.5%. The TCR sequence derives from a female donor with multiple sclerosis, enrolled in a pregnancy study. Specimen: peripheral blood, collected after pregnancy.

CDR3 region: CASSRDRLNTEAFF. CDR3 nucleotide sequence: TGTGCCAGCTCAAGGGACAGATTGAACACTGAAGCTTTCTTT. J is TRBJ1-1 and V is TRBV18; 7 positions match TRBD1. CDR3 size: 14 residues. Germline V gene sequence: CDR1 KGHSH, CDR2 LQKENI. Unmatched junction bases numbered 3, after V lost 5 bases and J lost 0 bases. Drawing the rest from reference TRBV18 and TRBJ1-1, the complete variable domain is NAGVMQNPRHLVRRRGQEARLRCSPMKGHSHVYWYRQLPEEGLKFMVYLQKENIIDESGMPKERFSAEFPKEGPSILRIQQVVRGDSAAYFCASSRDRLNTEAFFGQGTRLTVV.